This TCR beta chain was profiled in a study of circulating CD8 cells and anti-PD-1 response in melanoma. Study outcomes and limitations: Published repertoire comparisons used only baseline and M1 samples from a small cohort with few responders. Clonotype sharing was highest between DPOS and TIGIT subsets. Replicates were generally not done for experiments.

This clonotype is labeled medium-sized. The antigen remains unidentified. The CDR3 is 15 amino acids. Germline values: CDR1 LNHDA, CDR2 SQIVND (reference sequence). The J segment lost 0 bases and the V segment lost 9 bases, leaving 5 bases of the junction unmatched. The QIAseq Immune Repertoire TCR panel built the libraries from around 15 ng of total RNA. Each CDR3 protein is one row after TCRdb ran MiXCR on the reads. Among about 250 distinct CDR3 sequences listed, about 5.5% were seen once. Sorting of live CD3+CD8+TCRalphabeta+ cells by PD-1 and/or TIGIT gave four subsets. This TCR derives from a human donor with melanoma. This sequence joins TRBV19 and TRBJ2-1; TRBD1 matches 10 bases. The sequenced sample was CD8+ T cells from PBMCs, obtained at baseline or after one month of anti-PD-1 therapy (not recorded which). CDR3 in DNA: TGTGCCAGCAGCGGACAGGGGGGCTCCTACAATGAGCAGTTCTTC. Translation: CASSGQGGSYNEQFF.